Listed here is a single TCR beta chain. The data were obtained in a study of blood T cell repertoires in COVID-19. Study-level information: Spain, Italy and the United States supplied samples that represented acute and convalescent COVID-19. The cDNA or gDNA used as material had been derived from T cells, B-cell-depleted T cells, or PBMCs.

Per the original methods: Quantification of nucleated cells was approximated via reference gene primer amplification. TCRdb's copy holds only in-frame clones and misses some; the assay was immunoSEQ multiplex PCR. Clone size and the V and J calls come from that table; the DNA yielded D and trimming. This table holds some 240,000 clones, about nine tenths found once. The CDR3 totals 14 residues. CDR1 and CDR2 (germline): MNHEY, SMNVEV (reference sequence). V lost 6 bases, J lost 7 bases, and 18 bases lay in between. This receptor was identified in a man aged 60 to 75 who had recovered from COVID-19. The chain recombines TRBV27 with TRBJ1-1, with D possibly being TRBD1 (6 bases). The specimen was peripheral blood. In DNA form, the CDR3 reads TGTGCCAGCAGGGGCCCCACAGGGAACCTTGAAGCTTTCTTT. Translation gives CASRGPTGNLEAFF.